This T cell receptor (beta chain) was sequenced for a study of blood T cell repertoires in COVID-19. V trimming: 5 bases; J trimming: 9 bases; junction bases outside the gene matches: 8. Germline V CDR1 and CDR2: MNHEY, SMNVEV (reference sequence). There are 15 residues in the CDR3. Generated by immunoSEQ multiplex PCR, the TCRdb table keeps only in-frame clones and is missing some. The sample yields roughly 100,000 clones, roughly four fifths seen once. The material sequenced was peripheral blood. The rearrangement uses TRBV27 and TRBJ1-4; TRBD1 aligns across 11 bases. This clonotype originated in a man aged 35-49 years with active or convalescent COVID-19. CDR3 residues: CASSLGTGGTQKLFF. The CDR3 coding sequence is TGTGCCAGCAGTCTTGGGACAGGGGGAACTCAAAAACTGTTTTTT.